Each of the 4 T cell receptor beta chains below was sequenced from the same sample in a study of T cell responses to AZD1222 COVID-19 vaccine. Sequenced by immunoSEQ multiplex PCR; TCRdb stores in-frame clones only, minus some. The table includes about 150,000 clones, about 90% detected once. The specimen was peripheral blood, collected 28 days after the second AZD1222 dose. The receptors stem from an adult who received the AZD1222 COVID-19 vaccine.

The gene calls are TRBV28 and TRBJ1-2, with 11 bases fitting TRBD1. V lost 5 bases, J lost 8 bases, and 13 bases stayed unmatched. Germline V gene sequence: CDR1 MDHEN, CDR2 SYDVKM. The CDR3 extends over 16 amino acids. CDR3 residues: CASSSPHGQGARGYTF. The CDR3 DNA follows: TGTGCCAGCAGTAGTCCCCACGGACAGGGGGCTAGGGGCTACACCTTC.

As to this clone: Other DNA variants within this sample encode the same CDR3. The chain couples TRBV5-1 to TRBJ2-1, with D unresolved. The CDR3 extends over 13 amino acids. Per germline, CDR1 SGHRS and CDR2 YFSETQ. With 0 bases removed from V and 0 bases from J, the gap between germline ends came to 1 base. The CDR3: CASSLGSYNEQFF. CDR3 nucleotide sequence: TGCGCCAGCAGCTTGGGCTCCTACAATGAGCAGTTCTTC.

The chain has TRBV25-1 and TRBJ1-2; D possibly corresponds to TRBD1 (6 bases). The V gene lost 0 bases and the J gene lost 0 bases, with 14 bases spanning the gap. CDR1 and CDR2 (germline): MGHDK, SYGVNS. The CDR3 spans 17 residues. In DNA form, the CDR3 reads TGTGCCAGCAGTGAATATGCACAGGGCGTAGCTAACTATGGCTACACCTTC. This sequence encodes CASSEYAQGVANYGYTF.

The chain recombines TRBV3-1 (or the pseudogene TRBV3-2) with TRBJ1-1; maybe TRBD1 (6 bases). CDR3 length: 16 amino acids. V was shortened by 2 bases and J by 3 bases, with 16 bases between the two germline ends. Germline CDR1 and CDR2: LGHDT and YNNKEL (reference sequence). The CDR3 reads CASSQNGGGADTEAFF. CDR3 sequence (DNA): TGTGCCAGCAGCCAAAATGGGGGGGGCGCAGACACTGAAGCTTTCTTT.